These 24 T cell receptor beta chains share one sample of origin, sequenced in a study of vaccination effects on CD4 cells after COVID-19. Sequencing in the ViraFEST assay came after antigen-specific CD4+ T cells had been expanded with viral peptide pools, which were used to stimulate PBMC. Isolating CD4+ T cells followed around nine days of culture. None of the vaccinated had previously contracted SARS-CoV-2, and their nucleocapsid antibodies tested negative. No antigen has been assigned to these receptors. Sequencing was performed with immunoSEQ multiplex PCR; in TCRdb, only in-frame clones are kept and a portion is missing. The table lists 20,000 to 30,000 clones, roughly three quarters of them singletons. Sequenced here: CD4+ T cells from PBMCs cultured with HCoV-NL63 spike peptides, sampled before COVID-19 vaccination. The receptors derive from a human donor who received a COVID-19 vaccine.

CDR3 nucleotide sequence: TGTGCCAGCAGCGTAGAGGCGGCCCACTATGGCTACACCTTC. It encodes CASSVEAAHYGYTF. V usage is TRBV9 and J usage is TRBJ1-2; D not certain. Germline V CDR1 and CDR2: SGDLS, YYNGEE. The CDR3 is made up of 14 amino acids. Trimming took off 0 bases at V and 3 bases at J, with 9 bases between the two ends.

The rearrangement joins TRBV7-6 to TRBJ2-1; TRBD2 aligns across 7 bases. The germline V gene has CDR1 SGHVS and CDR2 FNYEAQ. There are 18 residues in the CDR3. V lost 5 bases and J lost 1; bases outside the gene matches: 14. DNA of the CDR3: TGTGCCAGCAGCCCTAGGTTCCGTGGCGGGAGTTCCTACAATGAGCAGTTCTTC. Translated: CASSPRFRGGSSYNEQFF. Supplemented by reference TRBV7-6 and TRBJ2-1, the full variable domain reads GAGVSQSPRYKVTKRGQDVALRCDPISGHVSLYWYRQALGQGPEFLTYFNYEAQQDKSGLPNDRFSAERPEGSISTLTIQRTEQRDSAMYRCASSPRFRGGSSYNEQFFGPGTRLTVL.

The chain is built from TRBV5-1 and TRBJ2-5; 8 nucleotides match TRBD2. This CDR3 is 14 amino acids long. Germline V gene lookup returns CDR1 SGHRS and CDR2 YFSETQ. J gave up 2 bases and V 5 bases, and 5 bases lay outside the gene matches. CDR3 protein: CASSAGGRQETQYF. The CDR3 nucleotides read TGCGCCAGCAGTGCGGGAGGACGACAAGAGACCCAGTACTTC.

V is TRBV5-1 and J is TRBJ2-3; possibly TRBD1 for D (6 bases). The CDR3 has 15 residues. V was trimmed by 4 bases and J by 0 bases, leaving 12 bases between them. Germline V CDR1 and CDR2: SGHRS, YFSETQ. The CDR3 reads CASSRYGQSTDTQYF. The CDR3 DNA reads as TGCGCCAGCAGCCGTTACGGACAGAGCACAGATACGCAGTATTTT. Based on the CDR3 plus reference TRBV5-1 and TRBJ2-3, the full variable domain is KAGVTQTPRYLIKTRGQQVTLSCSPISGHRSVSWYQQTPGQGLQFLFEYFSETQRNKGNFPGRFSGRQFSNSRSEMNVSTLELGDSALYLCASSRYGQSTDTQYFGPGTRLTVL.

This sequence joins TRBV3-1 (or the pseudogene TRBV3-2) and TRBJ2-3; 10 nucleotides agree with TRBD1. V shed 4 bases, J shed 3 bases, and the junction held 4 bases outside the gene matches. Germline V gene lookup returns CDR1 LGHDT and CDR2 YNNKEL (reference sequence). The CDR3 sequence is 15 residues long. CDR3 DNA sequence: TGTGCCAGCAGCCCGGGACAGGGGAGGACAGATACGCAGTATTTT. Translated, it gives CASSPGQGRTDTQYF.

This clone was seen more than once but under ten times. The CDR3 bases are TGTGCCACCACGGGGAATTCCGGGGGCGATGAGCAGTTCTTC. Encoded protein: CATTGNSGGDEQFF. The chain has TRBV24-1 and TRBJ2-1; D might be TRBD1 or TRBD2, each matching 6 bases. CDR3 length: 14 residues. Germline V gives CDR1 KGHDR, CDR2 SFDVKD. Between the trimmed V and J ends, which lost 8 bases and 8 bases, there was a span of 18 bases.

This chain uses TRBV14 with TRBJ1-5; unclear D gene. The CDR3 totals 14 residues. Germline CDR1 SGHDN, CDR2 FVKESK. V lost 1 base, J lost 2 bases, and 6 bases lay in between. CDR3 sequence: CASSQGNRNQPQHF. As DNA, the CDR3 is TGTGCCAGCAGCCAAGGTAACCGCAATCAGCCCCAGCATTTT.

This chain joins TRBV7-2 and TRBJ1-5; D is possibly TRBD1 (6 bases). CDR1 and CDR2 (germline): SGHTA, FQGNSA. This CDR3 is built from 13 residues. V was clipped by 3 bases and J by 10 bases, with 13 bases between them. CDR3 amino acids: CASSLLPGDPQHF. In DNA, the CDR3 is TGTGCCAGCAGCTTGTTGCCAGGGGACCCCCAGCATTTT.

This clone was recorded once. The V call is TRBV6-5, the J call TRBJ1-1, with 9 nucleotides matching TRBD1. The germline V gene has CDR1 MNHEY and CDR2 SVGAGI. V shed 4 bases, J shed 5 bases, and the junction held 8 bases outside the gene matches. The length of the CDR3 is 15 residues. The CDR3 sequence: CASSSGQGIWTEAFF. CDR3 DNA sequence: TGTGCCAGCAGTTCAGGACAGGGGATTTGGACTGAAGCTTTCTTT.

J is TRBJ2-7 and V is TRBV4-2; D gene ambiguous. The ends were cut back, 4 bases at V and 4 bases at J, with 11 bases in the middle. The germline V gene has CDR1 LGHNA and CDR2 YNFKEQ. The CDR3 loop spans 13 amino acids. The CDR3 region is CASSPPRTYEQYF. The CDR3 region has the DNA TGTGCCAGCAGCCCTCCGAGGACGTACGAGCAGTACTTC.

The J gene is TRBJ2-1, the V gene TRBV18, with 7 bases fitting TRBD1. V shed 3 bases and J 4 bases; nucleotides not matched to a gene: 6. This CDR3 contains 15 residues. Germline values: CDR1 KGHSH, CDR2 LQKENI. The CDR3 nucleotides are TGTGCCAGCTCACCGGTAGACAGGGTTTACAATGAGCAGTTCTTC. This codes for CASSPVDRVYNEQFF.

This clone was seen a handful of times. This rearrangement joins TRBV10-3 to TRBJ2-1; 7 bases align to TRBD2. The CDR3 sequence is 16 residues long. V lost 0 bases and J lost 5; bases outside the gene matches: 7. Germline V gene lookup returns CDR1 ENHRY and CDR2 SYGVKD. CDR3 amino acids: CAISESVGGGDNEQFF. CDR3 nucleotides: TGTGCCATCAGTGAGTCGGTTGGCGGGGGAGACAATGAGCAGTTCTTC.

V gene TRBV3-1 (or the pseudogene TRBV3-2) combines with J gene TRBJ2-5; 7 positions match TRBD2. This CDR3 is 14 amino acids long. V dropped 4 bases and J dropped 4; count of bases not matched to a gene: 6. Germline V gene lookup returns CDR1 LGHDT and CDR2 YNNKEL (reference sequence). The DNA of the CDR3 is TGTGCCAGCAGCCCCAATTGGGGGGGAGAGACCCAGTACTTC. Translating it yields CASSPNWGGETQYF.

The chain has TRBV5-1 and TRBJ2-5; possibly TRBD2 for D (6 bases). CDR1 and CDR2 (germline): SGHRS, YFSETQ. The CDR3 is 16 amino acids. Trimming took off 0 bases at V and 1 base at J, with 13 bases between the two ends. The DNA of the CDR3 is TGCGCCAGCAGCTTGGGGTTGTCGGGGGTCCAAGAGACCCAGTACTTC. Protein: CASSLGLSGVQETQYF.

V and J are TRBV5-1 and TRBJ2-3, with D perhaps matching TRBD1 or TRBD2 (6 bases each). This CDR3 contains 15 residues. Germline loops: CDR1 SGHRS, CDR2 YFSETQ. V lost 2 bases, J lost 2 bases, and 12 bases lay in between. CDR3 bases: TGCGCCAGCAGCTTAGGGGGGCTGGACACAGATACGCAGTATTTT. Translation: CASSLGGLDTDTQYF.

The genes are TRBV5-5 and TRBJ2-7; TRBD1 matches 8 bases. Trimming removed 4 bases from V and 0 bases from J; junction bases left unmatched: 3. The CDR3 length is 14 residues. Germline CDR1 is SGHKS and CDR2 is YYEKEE (reference sequence). The CDR3 DNA sequence: TGTGCCAGCAGCAGGGACAGGAGCTCCTACGAGCAGTACTTC. Its protein product is CASSRDRSSYEQYF.

This clone was seen a handful of times. J is TRBJ1-6 and V is TRBV24-1; D is unclear. In germline, CDR1 is KGHDR, CDR2 SFDVKD. CDR3 length equals 15 residues. Trimming pared 4 bases from V and 6 bases from J, leaving 12 bases between. The CDR3 spells CATSDPQPSNSPLHF. CDR3 nucleotides: TGTGCCACCAGTGACCCACAGCCCTCTAATTCACCCCTCCACTTT.

The chain carries TRBV6-5 and TRBJ2-5, with a weak D call TRBD2 (6 bases). Germline CDR1 is MNHEY and CDR2 is SVGAGI. There are 15 residues in the CDR3. Trimming shortened V by 8 bases and J by 5 bases, and 21 bases separated the two germline ends. The CDR3 protein is CASGDSGDRSETQYF. The CDR3 nucleotides read TGTGCCAGCGGGGATTCGGGGGATCGGTCGGAGACCCAGTACTTC.

The chain carries TRBV5-1 and TRBJ1-4; the match to TRBD1 covers 10 bases. V shed 4 bases, J shed 5 bases, and the junction held 5 bases outside the gene matches. Per germline, CDR1 SGHRS and CDR2 YFSETQ. The CDR3 has 15 residues. This CDR3 reads CASSTGQGVNEKLFF. CDR3 DNA: TGCGCCAGCAGCACCGGACAGGGGGTAAATGAAAAACTGTTTTTT.

The V gene is TRBV5-1, the J gene TRBJ2-5; 7 positions match TRBD2. The CDR3 sequence is 16 residues long. The germline CDR1 and CDR2 sequences are SGHRS and YFSETQ. V dropped 8 bases and J dropped 3; count of bases not matched to a gene: 16. In nucleotides, the CDR3 is TGCGCCAGTTTCGGCGGCGGGGGAGGGCTGAAAGAGACCCAGTACTTC. Its protein product is CASFGGGGGLKETQYF.

The chain has TRBV29-1 and TRBJ1-5, with TRBD1 identical over 12 bases. The CDR3 length is 14 residues. The germline V gene encodes CDR1 SQVTM and CDR2 ANQGSEA. V shed 6 bases and J 6 bases; nucleotides not matched to a gene: 6. DNA for the CDR3: TGCAGCGTGGGGGACAGGGGGCTGGGTCAGCCCCAGCATTTT. Protein: CSVGDRGLGQPQHF.

In this sample, this clone turned up a few times. The chain's CDR3 is CASTLIGGGDGRTGELFF. CDR3 sequence (DNA): TGTGCCAGCACTCTTATAGGGGGCGGGGACGGGAGGACCGGGGAGCTGTTTTTT. The chain links TRBV2 to TRBJ2-2; perhaps D is TRBD1 or TRBD2 (7 bases each). Germline values: CDR1 SNHLY, CDR2 FYNNEI. V gave up 7 bases and J gave up 5 bases, with 26 bases separating them. This CDR3 region has 18 residues.

This clone showed up just once. The chain joins TRBV10-2 to TRBJ1-2; 7 nucleotides align to TRBD1. This CDR3 spans 15 amino acids. Germline V CDR1 and CDR2: WSHSY, SAAADI. J was trimmed by 3 bases and V by 4 bases; bases with no gene match: 8. CDR3 sequence: CASSGFQGGDYGYTF. The CDR3 DNA follows: TGCGCCAGCAGTGGGTTCCAGGGGGGGGACTATGGCTACACCTTC.

The CDR3 DNA reads TGCGCCAGCAGCCTGACAGGGGAGTCCTACGAGCAGTACTTC. Protein product: CASSLTGESYEQYF. The chain uses TRBV5-1 and TRBJ2-7; 8 bases line up with TRBD1. CDR1 is SGHRS, CDR2 YFSETQ, per germline. CDR3 length equals 14 residues. Unmatched junction bases numbered 4, after V lost 4 bases and J lost 1 base.